Presented here are 31 T cell receptor beta chains from one specimen sequenced in a study of shared clonotypes between healthy human individuals (dated by TCRdb to 2020 to 2021). The library was made by the immunoSEQ multiplex PCR assay. TCRdb re-hosts the immuneACCESS table, in-frame sequences only. Its copies lack some clones; in the studies checked, an unresolved V gene accounts for under half of them, and the cause for the rest is not known. Here the sample has 2,500,000 or so clones; more than 80% occur a single time. The top ten clonotypes cover roughly 0.13% of the sample. The specimen sequenced was naive CD4+ T cells sorted from blood. The intended sense of this specimen's cell subset or site label: CD45RA+ positively selected. Receptors originate from a man younger than 30 in good health.

The chain uses TRBV11-2 and TRBJ2-5; possibly TRBD2 for D (5 bases). Germline V gene data show CDR1 as SGHAT and CDR2 as FQNNGV. This CDR3 comprises 15 residues. V dropped 1 base and J dropped 0 bases, with 9 bases sitting between them. The CDR3 loop is CASSLAGVDQETQYF. For the CDR3, the DNA is TGTGCCAGCAGCTTAGCCGGGGTGGACCAAGAGACCCAGTACTTC.

This chain uses TRBV10-3 with TRBJ1-4; weak D call: TRBD1 (5 bases). The V gene lost 6 bases and the J gene lost 1 base, with 12 bases spanning the gap. Germline V gives CDR1 ENHRY, CDR2 SYGVKD. This CDR3 region has 15 residues. The CDR3 nucleotides read TGTGCCATCAGGAGGGACGGCGGAACTAATGAAAAACTGTTTTTT. Its protein is CAIRRDGGTNEKLFF.

The chain joins TRBV10-3 to TRBJ2-7, with D unclear. The CDR3 is 16 amino acids. Trimming removed 6 bases from V and 2 bases from J, with 20 bases in between. The germline V gene encodes CDR1 ENHRY and CDR2 SYGVKD. The CDR3 reads CAISTVGSSKPYEQYF. DNA for the CDR3: TGTGCCATCAGCACAGTAGGGTCCTCCAAACCCTACGAGCAGTACTTC.

In this sample, this clone turned up once. The rearrangement uses TRBV11-2 and TRBJ2-1; either TRBD1 or TRBD2 may supply D (5 bases each). The germline CDR1 and CDR2 sequences are SGHAT and FQNNGV. V dropped 5 bases and J dropped 4 bases, with 21 bases sitting between them. This CDR3 region has 17 residues. The CDR3 protein is CASSPRDGFRLYNEQFF. The CDR3, as DNA: TGTGCCAGCAGCCCCCGGGACGGTTTCAGGCTATACAATGAGCAGTTCTTC.

As concerns this clone: The sample contains more than one DNA sequence encoding this CDR3. The rearrangement links TRBV7-2 to TRBJ1-4, with D possibly matching TRBD1 (5 bases). Germline values: CDR1 SGHTA, CDR2 FQGNSA. The CDR3 contains 14 residues. V lost 3 bases and J lost 8, with 13 bases in between. CDR3 DNA: TGTGCCAGCAGCTTGGGAGGGGCGAGCGAAAAACTGTTTTTT. Translated: CASSLGGASEKLFF.

This clone is a singleton in its sample. V gene TRBV11-2 combines with J gene TRBJ1-5; D call uncertain. CDR1 is SGHAT and CDR2 is FQNNGV in the germline V gene. The V and J ends lost 5 bases and 2 bases respectively, with 7 bases between them. The CDR3 is made up of 13 amino acids. CDR3 in amino acids: CASSREGNQPQHF. CDR3 DNA: TGTGCCAGCAGCAGGGAGGGCAATCAGCCCCAGCATTTT.

The gene calls are TRBV11-2 and TRBJ2-1; D possibly corresponds to TRBD2 (5 bases). The ends were cut back, 5 bases at V and 1 base at J, with 21 bases in the middle. Germline assignment: CDR1 SGHAT and CDR2 FQNNGV. This CDR3 contains 18 residues. As DNA, the CDR3 is TGTGCCAGCAGCGAACTCGGGTCGGGGAGCAATTCCTACAATGAGCAGTTCTTC. It yields the protein CASSELGSGSNSYNEQFF.

Points on this clone: Other DNA sequences of this sample code for an identical CDR3. V and J are TRBV6-1 and TRBJ1-5, with D uncertain. The CDR3 runs 14 residues. CDR1 and CDR2 from the germline V gene are MNHNS and SASEGT. Trimming took off 1 base at V and 0 bases at J, with 4 bases between the two ends. The DNA for the CDR3 is TGTGCCAGCAGTGAAGGGATTAGCAATCAGCCCCAGCATTTT. Translation: CASSEGISNQPQHF.

The J gene is TRBJ1-1, the V gene TRBV19, with a weak D call TRBD1 (5 bases). The CDR3 is 14 amino acids. V gave up 4 bases and J gave up 5 bases, with 14 bases separating them. Germline V gene sequence: CDR1 LNHDA, CDR2 SQIVND (reference sequence). CDR3 residues: CASSKSGGGTEAFF. In DNA form, the CDR3 reads TGTGCCAGTAGTAAGAGCGGCGGGGGAACTGAAGCTTTCTTT.

Comment on this clone: Different DNA sequences within this sample yield the same CDR3. The genes are TRBV15 and TRBJ2-7; 11 bases line up with TRBD2. Germline assignment: CDR1 LNHNV and CDR2 YYDKDF (reference sequence). The CDR3 is made up of 15 amino acids. V shed 1 base and J 2 bases; nucleotides not matched to a gene: 1. CDR3 region: CATSRVLAGAYEQYF. CDR3 coding DNA: TGTGCCACCAGCAGAGTACTAGCGGGAGCCTACGAGCAGTACTTC.

J is TRBJ1-1 and V is TRBV7-9; a weak D match, TRBD1 (6 bases). CDR3 length: 14 residues. The germline gives CDR1 SEHNR, CDR2 FQNEAQ (reference sequence). The V end was cut by 1 base, the J end by 3 bases, with 9 bases between. The CDR3 coding sequence is TGTGCCAGCAGCTTAGTACAGGGTGACACTGAAGCTTTCTTT. Protein sequence: CASSLVQGDTEAFF.

This clone came up once. V and J are TRBV5-1 and TRBJ2-5; 14 bases agree with TRBD2. Trimming cost V 8 bases and J 4 bases; bases outside gene matches: 16. CDR1 SGHRS and CDR2 YFSETQ come from the germline V gene. The CDR3 spans 18 residues. The CDR3 here is CARSYGTSGRKFPETQYF. The CDR3 coding sequence is TGCGCCAGGTCGTACGGGACTAGCGGGAGAAAGTTTCCAGAGACCCAGTACTTC.

The chain links TRBV19 to TRBJ2-2; 7 nucleotides align to TRBD1. The CDR3 spans 16 residues. The germline V gene encodes CDR1 LNHDA and CDR2 SQIVND (reference sequence). V shed 3 bases and J 4 bases; nucleotides not matched to a gene: 8. The chain's CDR3 is CASSIGDSSGTGELFF. CDR3 nucleotides: TGTGCCAGTAGTATCGGGGACAGCTCGGGCACCGGGGAGCTGTTTTTT.

J is TRBJ2-7 and V is TRBV19; D gene ambiguous. This CDR3 is 14 amino acids long. Germline assignment: CDR1 LNHDA and CDR2 SQIVND (reference sequence). V lost 3 bases, J lost 0 bases, and 9 bases lay in between. CDR3 nucleotide sequence: TGTGCCAGTAGTATTTGGCGAGACTCCTACGAGCAGTACTTC. Its protein product is CASSIWRDSYEQYF.

The chain carries TRBV5-4 and TRBJ2-3, with a possible D match to TRBD2 (6 bases). The V gene lost 4 bases and the J gene lost 2 bases, with 14 bases spanning the gap. Germline V CDR1 and CDR2: SGHNT, YYREEE (reference sequence). The CDR3 runs to 15 residues. CDR3 DNA: TGTGCCAGCAGCCACCCAGGAGGGCTCACAGATACGCAGTATTTT. It is translated as CASSHPGGLTDTQYF.

As DNA, the CDR3 is TGTGCCAGCTCACCATTTGTGACTAGCGGGAGCTACGAGCAGTACTTC. Translated, it gives CASSPFVTSGSYEQYF. The rearrangement joins TRBV18 to TRBJ2-7; 12 bases fit TRBD2. Looked up from germline, CDR1 is KGHSH and CDR2 is LQKENI. CDR3 length: 16 residues. After removal of 2 bases from V and 3 bases from J, the junction contained 5 bases not matched to a gene.

V usage is TRBV9 and J usage is TRBJ1-1, with no clear D. From germline, CDR1 is SGDLS and CDR2 YYNGEE. This CDR3 is built from 11 residues. Trimming pared 3 bases from V and 4 bases from J, leaving 4 bases between. This CDR3 is CASSEVTEAFF. For the CDR3, the DNA is TGTGCCAGCAGCGAAGTCACTGAAGCTTTCTTT.

This chain connects TRBV27 to TRBJ1-2; tentatively, D is TRBD1 (6 bases). V shed 3 bases and J shed 0 bases, with 11 bases lying between them. In germline, CDR1 is MNHEY, CDR2 SMNVEV (reference sequence). CDR3 size: 15 residues. CDR3 DNA sequence: TGTGCCAGCAGTTTCAACGGGGGCCCTAACTATGGCTACACCTTC. Translated, it gives CASSFNGGPNYGYTF.

The table lists this clone with a few counts. The V call is TRBV7-2, the J call TRBJ1-5; 7 nucleotides match TRBD1. With V trimmed by 6 bases and J by 7 bases, 6 bases remained unmatched. There are 13 residues in the CDR3. CDR1 SGHTA and CDR2 FQGNSA come from the germline V gene. Written as DNA, the CDR3 is TGTGCCAGCAGTTTGGACAGGTTCCAGCCCCAGCATTTT. The encoded protein is CASSLDRFQPQHF.

In regard to this clone: The same CDR3 arises from other DNA sequences in this sample as well. V and J are TRBV5-1 and TRBJ2-3, with D maybe TRBD1 (5 bases). The length of the CDR3 is 15 residues. Per the germline V gene, CDR1 is SGHRS and CDR2 is YFSETQ. Trimming left V 1 base short and J 0 bases short, with 9 bases between. CDR3 coding DNA: TGCGCCAGCAGCTTGCGGACAACTAGCACAGATACGCAGTATTTT. Residues: CASSLRTTSTDTQYF.

This sequence joins TRBV6-5 and TRBJ2-7; D tentatively reads TRBD1 or TRBD2 (5 bases each). The CDR3 runs 14 residues. V lost 4 bases, J lost 2 bases, and 12 bases lay in between. Germline CDR1 reads MNHEY; CDR2 reads SVGAGI. The CDR3 is CASSSLGDTYEQYF. Here the CDR3 DNA reads TGTGCCAGCAGTTCCCTGGGGGATACCTACGAGCAGTACTTC.

This clone was detected only once. This rearrangement joins TRBV10-3 to TRBJ2-6; 8 positions match TRBD2. Unmatched junction bases numbered 4, after V lost 6 bases and J lost 0 bases. Looked up from germline, CDR1 is ENHRY and CDR2 is SYGVKD. The CDR3 runs 16 residues. DNA of the CDR3: TGTGCCATCAGCCTTCTAGCGGGCTCTGGGGCCAACGTCCTGACTTTC. This sequence encodes CAISLLAGSGANVLTF.

Here the CDR3 reads CASQREGTEAFF. The CDR3 coding sequence is TGTGCCAGCCAGAGGGAGGGGACTGAAGCTTTCTTT. This chain joins TRBV2 and TRBJ1-1, with D maybe TRBD1 (5 bases). Germline assignment: CDR1 SNHLY and CDR2 FYNNEI. V lost 8 bases and J lost 5, with 12 bases in between. CDR3 length: 12 residues.

The chain joins TRBV10-3 to TRBJ2-2; D is undetermined. Germline CDR1 reads ENHRY; CDR2 reads SYGVKD. The V end lost 6 bases, the J end lost 10 bases, and 12 bases lay between the germline ends. The CDR3 contains 12 residues. The CDR3 DNA is TGTGCCATCAGCCGAGAAGAAGAGGAGCTGTTTTTT. Amino acids: CAISREEEELFF.

This chain connects TRBV2 to TRBJ1-4; perhaps TRBD1 as D (6 bases). The germline gives CDR1 SNHLY, CDR2 FYNNEI. V lost 7 bases and J lost 10, with 10 bases in between. The CDR3 consists of 11 residues. The CDR3 DNA reads TGTGCCAGCACCCCAGGGGTAAAACTGTTTTTT. Amino acids: CASTPGVKLFF.

CDR3 residues: CASSPPAGSSNTEAFF. As DNA, the CDR3 is TGTGCCAGCTCACCACCGGCAGGGTCTTCGAACACTGAAGCTTTCTTT. The chain joins TRBV18 to TRBJ1-1; D perhaps matches TRBD1 (5 bases). V dropped 0 bases and J dropped 1 base, with 12 bases sitting between them. This CDR3 is built from 16 residues. CDR1 is KGHSH and CDR2 is LQKENI in the germline V gene.

The CDR3: CASSILRGYEQYF. DNA for the CDR3: TGTGCCAGCAGTATCCTCAGGGGCTACGAGCAGTACTTC. This chain uses TRBV6-5 with TRBJ2-7, with a possible D match to TRBD1 (6 bases). Germline CDR1 MNHEY, CDR2 SVGAGI. CDR3 size: 13 residues. Trimming took off 5 bases at V and 3 bases at J, with 11 bases between the two ends.

J is TRBJ2-5 and V is TRBV7-9; tentatively, D is TRBD1 or TRBD2 (5 bases each). Germline V gene lookup returns CDR1 SEHNR and CDR2 FQNEAQ (reference sequence). V was trimmed by 1 base and J by 5 bases, leaving 11 bases between them. This CDR3 comprises 14 residues. CDR3 in amino acids: CASSLGGPRETQYF. The CDR3 nucleotides are TGTGCCAGCAGCTTAGGGGGACCGCGGGAGACCCAGTACTTC.

The CDR3 loop is CAWSGRRRSSTDTQYF. CDR3 coding DNA: TGTGCCTGGAGCGGCCGGCGGCGGTCTAGCACAGATACGCAGTATTTT. V gene TRBV30 combines with J gene TRBJ2-3; D gene ambiguous. The CDR3 spans 16 residues. V was clipped by 3 bases and J by 0 bases, with 16 bases between them. Germline-derived CDR1 and CDR2 are GTSNPN and SVGIG (reference sequence).

Only a few counts were recorded for this clone. This same CDR3 is encoded by further DNA sequences in the sample. The J gene is TRBJ2-5, the V gene TRBV9, with D tentatively TRBD1 or TRBD2 (6 bases each). Germline lookup yields CDR1 SGDLS and CDR2 YYNGEE. This CDR3 region has 14 residues. The V gene lost 0 bases and the J gene lost 4 bases, with 10 bases spanning the gap. This CDR3 is CASSVEGGGETQYF. The CDR3 DNA reads as TGTGCCAGCAGCGTAGAGGGGGGAGGAGAGACCCAGTACTTC.

This clone has a single count. The gene calls are TRBV6-1 and TRBJ1-5; tentatively, D is TRBD1 (5 bases). This CDR3 contains 14 residues. V gave up 5 bases and J gave up 3 bases, with 11 bases separating them. Germline values: CDR1 MNHNS, CDR2 SASEGT. The chain's CDR3 is CASSFSGTNQPQHF. The CDR3 bases are TGTGCCAGCAGTTTCAGTGGGACCAATCAGCCCCAGCATTTT.